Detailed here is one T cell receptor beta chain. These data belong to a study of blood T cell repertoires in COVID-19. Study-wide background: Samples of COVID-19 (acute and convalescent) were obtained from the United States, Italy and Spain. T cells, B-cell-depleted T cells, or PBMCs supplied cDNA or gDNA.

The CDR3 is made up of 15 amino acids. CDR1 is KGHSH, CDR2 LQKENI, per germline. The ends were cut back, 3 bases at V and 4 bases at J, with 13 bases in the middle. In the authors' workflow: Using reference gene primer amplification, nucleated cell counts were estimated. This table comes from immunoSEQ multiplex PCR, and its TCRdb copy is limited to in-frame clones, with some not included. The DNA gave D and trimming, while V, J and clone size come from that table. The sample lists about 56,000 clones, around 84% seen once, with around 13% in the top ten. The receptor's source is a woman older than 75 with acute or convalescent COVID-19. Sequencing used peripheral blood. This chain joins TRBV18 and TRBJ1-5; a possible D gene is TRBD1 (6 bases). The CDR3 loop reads CASSPTGQPNQPQHF. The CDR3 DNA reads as TGTGCCAGCTCACCTACTGGACAGCCAAATCAGCCCCAGCATTTT. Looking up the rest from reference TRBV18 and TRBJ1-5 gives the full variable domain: NAGVMQNPRHLVRRRGQEARLRCSPMKGHSHVYWYRQLPEEGLKFMVYLQKENIIDESGMPKERFSAEFPKEGPSILRIQQVVRGDSAAYFCASSPTGQPNQPQHFGDGTRLSIL.